This T cell receptor beta chain derives from a study of T-cell memory formation after mild COVID-19. On the study more broadly: For the most part, TCR clusters were specific to one donor.

5'RACE with constant-segment primers yielded barcoded, UMI-tagged TCR alpha and TCR beta cDNA libraries. TCRdb passed the 5' RACE reads through MiXCR, listing each CDR3 protein once. The data contain hundreds of thousands of distinct CDR3 sequences, 25% to 30% of them seen just once; the ten biggest clones take up approximately 13%. Many counts were recorded for this clonotype. The antigen is not known. Germline V CDR1 and CDR2: SGHRS, YFSETQ. With 4 bases clipped from V and 2 bases from J, the junction kept 5 bases outside the gene matches. The CDR3 is made up of 14 amino acids. General observations from the study: SARS-CoV-2 specificity of second-wave clones peaking day 37 was unconfirmed.

The rearrangement links TRBV5-1 to TRBJ2-7; the match to TRBD2 covers 8 bases. The TCR comes from an adult woman who had mild COVID-19 (a few samples of this study predate the infection). Cell type and time point are not known. Sequencing was performed on PBMCs or a T cell subset sorted from them (not recorded which). CDR3 in DNA: TGCGCCAGCAGCGGGACTAGTCCTGCCTACGAGCAGTACTTC. Translated, it gives CASSGTSPAYEQYF.